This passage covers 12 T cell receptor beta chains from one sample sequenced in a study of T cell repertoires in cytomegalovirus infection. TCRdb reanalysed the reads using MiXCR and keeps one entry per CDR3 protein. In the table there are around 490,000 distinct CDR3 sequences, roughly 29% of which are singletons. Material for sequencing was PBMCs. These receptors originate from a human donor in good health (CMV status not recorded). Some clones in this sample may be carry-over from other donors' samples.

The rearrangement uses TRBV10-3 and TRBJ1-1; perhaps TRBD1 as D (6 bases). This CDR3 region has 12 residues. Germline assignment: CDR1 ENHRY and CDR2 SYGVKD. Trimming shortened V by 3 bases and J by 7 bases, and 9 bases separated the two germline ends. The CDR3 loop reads CAISERGGEAFF. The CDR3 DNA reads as TGTGCCATCAGTGAAAGAGGGGGTGAAGCTTTCTTT.

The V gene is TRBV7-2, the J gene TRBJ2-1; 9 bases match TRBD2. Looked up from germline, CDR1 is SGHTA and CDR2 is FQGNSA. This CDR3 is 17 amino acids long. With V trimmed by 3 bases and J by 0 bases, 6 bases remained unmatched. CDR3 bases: TGTGCCAGCAGCTTGAGGTATAGCGGGAGCTCCTACAATGAGCAGTTCTTC. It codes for CASSLRYSGSSYNEQFF.

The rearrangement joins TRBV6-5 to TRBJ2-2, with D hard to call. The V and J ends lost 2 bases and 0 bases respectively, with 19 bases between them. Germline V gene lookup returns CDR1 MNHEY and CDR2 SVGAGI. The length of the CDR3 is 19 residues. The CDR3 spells CASSYPRTGRRTNTGELFF. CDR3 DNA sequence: TGTGCCAGCAGTTACCCCCGTACCGGACGGAGAACGAACACCGGGGAGCTGTTTTTT.

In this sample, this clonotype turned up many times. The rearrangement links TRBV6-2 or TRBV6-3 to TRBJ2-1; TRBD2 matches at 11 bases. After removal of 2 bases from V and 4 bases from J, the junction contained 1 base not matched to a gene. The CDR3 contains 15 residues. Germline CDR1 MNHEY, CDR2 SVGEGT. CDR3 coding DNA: TGTGCCAGCAGTTACCTAGCGGGAGGATACAATGAGCAGTTCTTC. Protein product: CASSYLAGGYNEQFF.

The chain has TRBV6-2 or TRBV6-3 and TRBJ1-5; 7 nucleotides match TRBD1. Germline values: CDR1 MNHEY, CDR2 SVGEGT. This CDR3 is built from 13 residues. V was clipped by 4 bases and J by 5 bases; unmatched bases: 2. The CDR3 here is CASSLGTDQPQHF. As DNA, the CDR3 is TGTGCCAGCAGTTTGGGGACAGATCAGCCCCAGCATTTT.

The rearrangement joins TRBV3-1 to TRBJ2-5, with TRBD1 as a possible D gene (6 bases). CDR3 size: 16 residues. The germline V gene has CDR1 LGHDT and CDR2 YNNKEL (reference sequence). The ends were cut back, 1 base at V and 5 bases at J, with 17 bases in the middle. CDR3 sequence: CASSQGGGRARETQYF. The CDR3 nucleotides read TGTGCCAGCAGCCAAGGTGGGGGCAGGGCGCGGGAGACCCAGTACTTC.

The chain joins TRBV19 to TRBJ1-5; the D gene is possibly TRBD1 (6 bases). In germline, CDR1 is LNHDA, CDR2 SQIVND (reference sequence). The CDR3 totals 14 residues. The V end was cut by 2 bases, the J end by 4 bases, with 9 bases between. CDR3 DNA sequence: TGTGCCAGTAGTATATGGGGGGCAAATCAGCCCCAGCATTTT. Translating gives CASSIWGANQPQHF. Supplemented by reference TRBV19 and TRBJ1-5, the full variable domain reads DGGITQSPKYLFRKEGQNVTLSCEQNLNHDAMYWYRQDPGQGLRLIYYSQIVNDFQKGDIAEGYSVSREKKESFPLTVTSAQKNPTAFYLCASSIWGANQPQHFGDGTRLSIL.

The CDR3: CASQSLPLNNEQFF. CDR3 DNA: TGTGCCAGCCAAAGCCTACCCTTAAACAATGAGCAGTTCTTC. The rearrangement joins TRBV12-3 or TRBV12-4 to TRBJ2-1; no definite D call. The CDR3 extends over 14 amino acids. The germline V and J ends were trimmed by 8 bases and 5 bases, with 16 bases remaining between them.

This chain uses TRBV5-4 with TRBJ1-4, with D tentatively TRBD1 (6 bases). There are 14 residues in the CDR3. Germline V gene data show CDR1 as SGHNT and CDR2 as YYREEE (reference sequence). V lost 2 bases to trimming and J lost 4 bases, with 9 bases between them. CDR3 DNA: TGTGCCAGCAGCTTCAAGGGGGGTAATGAAAAACTGTTTTTT. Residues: CASSFKGGNEKLFF.

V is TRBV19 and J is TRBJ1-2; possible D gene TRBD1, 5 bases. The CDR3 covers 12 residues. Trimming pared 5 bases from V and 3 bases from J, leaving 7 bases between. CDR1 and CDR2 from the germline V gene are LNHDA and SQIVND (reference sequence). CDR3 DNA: TGTGCCAGTAGTGACAGTCACTATGGCTACACCTTC. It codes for CASSDSHYGYTF.

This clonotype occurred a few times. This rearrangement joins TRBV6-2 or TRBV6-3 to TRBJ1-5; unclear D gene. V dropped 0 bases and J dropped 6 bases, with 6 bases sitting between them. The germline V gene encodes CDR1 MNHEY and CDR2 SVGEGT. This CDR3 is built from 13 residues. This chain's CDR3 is CASSYSMLQPQHF. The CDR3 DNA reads TGTGCCAGCAGTTACTCGATGCTTCAGCCCCAGCATTTT.

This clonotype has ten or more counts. CDR3 bases: TGTGCCAGCAGCTTTAGCCGCCTCACTGAAGCTTTCTTT. This codes for CASSFSRLTEAFF. This chain connects TRBV7-2 to TRBJ1-1, with D unresolved. From germline, CDR1 is SGHTA and CDR2 FQGNSA. Trimming removed 3 bases at V and 4 bases at J, with 9 bases between. The CDR3 totals 13 residues.